What follows are 32 T cell receptor beta chains derived from one specimen sequenced in a study of T cells in narcolepsy. TCRdb keeps only in-frame clones here, not all; method: immunoSEQ multiplex PCR. The sample comprises over 15,000 clones, 65% to 90% of which are singletons, and about 0.7% rests with the top ten. The sequencing sample was made of memory (CD45RA-) CD4+ T cells from blood. The receptors shown here come from a human donor in good health.

This clone was observed once. The genes are TRBV6-5 and TRBJ1-2, with D perhaps TRBD1 (6 bases). V was pared by 4 bases and J by 2 bases, with 11 bases between. CDR3 length equals 14 residues. Per the germline V gene, CDR1 is MNHEY and CDR2 is SVGAGI. CDR3 in DNA: TGTGCCAGCAGTTGGAGTACAGGGAACTATGGCTACACCTTC. Amino acid sequence: CASSWSTGNYGYTF.

The chain recombines TRBV21-1 with TRBJ2-1; the table assigns TRBD2, which was not confirmed against the DNA. TRBV21-1 counts as a pseudogene. This CDR3 contains 18 residues. The CDR3 DNA reads as TGTGCCAGCAGCAACGAGGAGGGACTAGCGGACGAGGAGAATGAGCAGTTCTTC. It encodes CASSNEEGLADEENEQFF.

The chain's CDR3 is CAWKGTTYNEQFF. Written as DNA, the CDR3 is TGTGCCTGGAAGGGGACTACTTACAATGAGCAGTTCTTC. The J gene is TRBJ2-1, the V gene TRBV30; 7 bases fit TRBD2. Germline CDR1 GTSNPN, CDR2 SVGIG (reference sequence). The CDR3 is 13 amino acids. J gave up 4 bases and V 4 bases, and 4 bases lay outside the gene matches.

V is TRBV7-9 and J is TRBJ1-2; D uncertain. Germline CDR1 SEHNR, CDR2 FQNEAQ (reference sequence). The V and J ends lost 2 bases and 7 bases respectively, with 8 bases between them. This CDR3 contains 12 residues. The CDR3 region is CASSLYLRGYTF. In nucleotides, the CDR3 is TGTGCCAGCAGCTTATATCTCCGTGGCTACACCTTC.

The chain carries TRBV19 and TRBJ2-5, with D possibly matching TRBD1 (5 bases). The J call may be incorrect, as the DNA end agrees better with TRBJ2-7. CDR3 length equals 12 residues. Germline-derived CDR1 and CDR2 are LNHDA and SQIVND (reference sequence). The CDR3 loop reads CASSDRSYEQYF. The CDR3 coding sequence is TGTGCCAGTAGTGACAGATCCTACGAGCAGTACTTC.

V gene TRBV19 combines with J gene TRBJ1-1, with 7 bases aligning to TRBD1. J gave up 0 bases and V 5 bases, and 6 bases lay outside the gene matches. Germline CDR1 is LNHDA and CDR2 is SQIVND (reference sequence). The CDR3 extends over 15 amino acids. The DNA for the CDR3 is TGTGCCAGTAGTCCAACAGGGGCAGTGAACACTGAAGCTTTCTTT. Translating it yields CASSPTGAVNTEAFF. The full variable domain, its missing parts supplied by reference TRBV19 and TRBJ1-1, is DGGITQSPKYLFRKEGQNVTLSCEQNLNHDAMYWYRQDPGQGLRLIYYSQIVNDFQKGDIAEGYSVSREKKESFPLTVTSAQKNPTAFYLCASSPTGAVNTEAFFGQGTRLTVV.

J is TRBJ2-2 and V is TRBV9; the D is unclear. The length of the CDR3 is 12 residues. V dropped 0 bases and J dropped 7 bases, with 4 bases sitting between them. In germline, CDR1 is SGDLS, CDR2 YYNGEE. The CDR3 coding sequence is TGTGCCAGCAGCGTAGGGAACGGGGAGCTGTTTTTT. Its translation is CASSVGNGELFF. Looking up the rest from reference TRBV9 and TRBJ2-2 gives the full variable domain: DSGVTQTPKHLITATGQRVTLRCSPRSGDLSVYWYQQSLDQGLQFLIQYYNGEERAKGNILERFSAQQFPDLHSELNLSSLELGDSALYFCASSVGNGELFFGEGSRLTVL.

The chain has TRBV5-4 and TRBJ2-7; 8 bases match TRBD1. The germline CDR1 and CDR2 sequences are SGHNT and YYREEE (reference sequence). J was trimmed by 7 bases and V by 2 bases; bases with no gene match: 8. The CDR3 extends over 14 amino acids. The CDR3 here is CASSFQGATREQYF. CDR3 in DNA: TGTGCCAGCAGCTTCCAGGGGGCGACGAGGGAGCAGTACTTC.

The rearrangement uses TRBV10-1 and TRBJ2-7, with a possible D match to TRBD1 (6 bases). CDR3 length: 14 residues. Germline CDR1 is WNHNN and CDR2 is SYGVQD (reference sequence). Trimming took off 4 bases at V and 3 bases at J, with 13 bases between the two ends. The CDR3 sequence: CASSGADRIYEQYF. As DNA, the CDR3 is TGCGCCAGCAGTGGAGCGGACAGAATCTACGAGCAGTACTTC.

The chain employs TRBV11-2 and TRBJ1-3; tentatively, D is TRBD1 (6 bases). The CDR3 is 14 residues long. The ends were cut back, 7 bases at V and 2 bases at J, with 12 bases in the middle. CDR1 is SGHAT and CDR2 is FQNNGV in the germline V gene. The CDR3 reads CASNPTGPGNTIYF. Written as DNA, the CDR3 is TGTGCCAGCAACCCGACAGGACCTGGAAACACCATATATTTT. The full variable domain, completed using reference TRBV11-2 and TRBJ1-3, is EAGVAQSPRYKIIEKRQSVAFWCNPISGHATLYWYQQILGQGPKLLIQFQNNGVVDDSQLPKDRFSAERLKGVDSTLKIQPAKLEDSAVYLCASNPTGPGNTIYFGEGSWLTVV.

This rearrangement joins TRBV11-2 to TRBJ2-2; tentatively, D is TRBD1 (6 bases). The CDR3 spans 14 residues. V was clipped by 3 bases and J by 6 bases, with 11 bases between them. Germline V CDR1 and CDR2: SGHAT, FQNNGV. CDR3 sequence: CASSFSRGAGELFF. The CDR3 DNA sequence: TGTGCCAGCAGCTTTTCCAGGGGCGCCGGGGAGCTGTTTTTT.

The chain joins TRBV9 to TRBJ2-1; D is undetermined. From germline, CDR1 is SGDLS and CDR2 YYNGEE. The CDR3 length is 15 residues. Trimming shortened V by 0 bases and J by 0 bases, and 7 bases separated the two germline ends. CDR3 region: CASSVDPTSYNEQFF. CDR3 nucleotide sequence: TGTGCCAGCAGCGTAGATCCTACCTCCTACAATGAGCAGTTCTTC.

This chain links TRBV6-5 with TRBJ1-4; unclear D gene. This CDR3 region has 16 residues. CDR1 MNHEY and CDR2 SVGAGI come from the germline V gene. Trimming took off 0 bases at V and 0 bases at J, with 8 bases between the two ends. The DNA for the CDR3 is TGTGCCAGCAGTTACTCGTGGGCAGCAACTAATGAAAAACTGTTTTTT. This sequence encodes CASSYSWAATNEKLFF.

V is TRBV30 and J is TRBJ2-5, with TRBD1 as a possible D gene (5 bases). V was pared by 1 base and J by 9 bases, with 15 bases between. Per germline, CDR1 GTSNPN and CDR2 SVGIG (reference sequence). The CDR3 is 13 amino acids. The CDR3 protein is CAWSGQPSTAQYF. The DNA of the CDR3 is TGTGCCTGGAGTGGACAGCCATCAACGGCCCAGTACTTC.

This chain connects TRBV9 to TRBJ1-3; D gene uncertain. Germline values: CDR1 SGDLS, CDR2 YYNGEE. This CDR3 has 15 amino acids. The V and J ends lost 4 bases and 0 bases respectively, with 11 bases between them. The CDR3: CASSPETSSGNTIYF. CDR3 bases: TGTGCCAGCAGCCCCGAGACGAGCTCTGGAAACACCATATATTTT.

V usage is TRBV11-3 and J usage is TRBJ2-7, with a tentative D call TRBD2 (5 bases). The germline V gene has CDR1 SGHNT and CDR2 YENEEA. The CDR3 sequence is 15 residues long. Trimming shortened V by 5 bases and J by 2 bases, and 16 bases separated the two germline ends. CDR3 sequence: CASSPGGGGPYEQYF. CDR3 nucleotide sequence: TGTGCCAGCAGCCCGGGTGGCGGAGGTCCCTACGAGCAGTACTTC.

This chain joins TRBV5-4 and TRBJ1-1; D is uncertain. Germline V gene data show CDR1 as SGHNT and CDR2 as YYREEE (reference sequence). This CDR3 contains 15 residues. V lost 4 bases, J lost 3 bases, and 16 bases lay in between. The DNA for the CDR3 is TGTGCCAGCAGCCGTGGTGCTGAGCTAGACACTGAAGCTTTCTTT. This translates into CASSRGAELDTEAFF.

This chain joins TRBV7-2 and TRBJ2-7; D may be TRBD1 (5 bases). CDR3 length: 15 amino acids. From germline, CDR1 is SGHTA and CDR2 FQGNSA. Trimming left V 3 bases short and J 0 bases short, with 12 bases between. DNA of the CDR3: TGTGCCAGCAGCTTCTACAGCCAGGGCTCCTACGAGCAGTACTTC. Protein: CASSFYSQGSYEQYF.

CDR3 residues: CASSLGGDSNQPQHF. CDR3 nucleotide sequence: TGTGCCAGCAGCTTAGGGGGAGATAGCAATCAGCCCCAGCATTTT. The V and J genes are TRBV7-8 and TRBJ1-5, with D uncertain. The CDR3 is 15 residues long. Trimming shortened V by 1 base and J by 0 bases, and 7 bases separated the two germline ends. CDR1 SGHVS and CDR2 FQNEAQ come from the germline V gene.

This clone was picked up one time. V is TRBV14 and J is TRBJ2-5; a possible D gene is TRBD2 (6 bases). This CDR3 has 17 residues. V was shortened by 4 bases and J by 5 bases, with 23 bases between the two germline ends. Germline assignment: CDR1 SGHDN and CDR2 FVKESK. This chain's CDR3 is CASSLSRHAGNWETQYF. CDR3 coding DNA: TGTGCCAGCAGCCTCAGCCGCCATGCGGGGAATTGGGAGACCCAGTACTTC.

This clone turned up a few times. The J gene is TRBJ1-1, the V gene TRBV14; D is perhaps TRBD1 (5 bases). CDR3 length: 17 residues. The V end lost 1 base, the J end lost 11 bases, and 26 bases lay between the germline ends. CDR1 is SGHDN and CDR2 is FVKESK in the germline V gene. This CDR3 reads CASSQGVVGRRSLKAFF. The CDR3 DNA is TGTGCCAGCAGCCAAGGGGTCGTGGGGCGGCGGTCCTTGAAGGCTTTCTTT.

This chain uses TRBV11-2 with TRBJ2-5, with 13 bases aligning to TRBD2. The CDR3 contains 15 residues. Germline loops: CDR1 SGHAT, CDR2 FQNNGV. V was pared by 6 bases and J by 3 bases, with 4 bases of the junction left unmatched. Written as DNA, the CDR3 is TGTGCCAGCAGTTCCGGGACTAGCGGGAAAGAGACCCAGTACTTC. This gives the protein CASSSGTSGKETQYF.

V gene TRBV2 combines with J gene TRBJ2-7; the D is unclear. This CDR3 comprises 14 residues. The germline gives CDR1 SNHLY, CDR2 FYNNEI. Between the trimmed V and J ends, which lost 7 bases and 0 bases, there was a span of 13 bases. The CDR3 reads CASKDRPSSYEQYF. The CDR3, as DNA: TGTGCCAGCAAGGACCGTCCTAGCTCCTACGAGCAGTACTTC.

The rearrangement uses TRBV28 and TRBJ2-1; TRBD2 aligns across 7 bases. This CDR3 region has 15 residues. Germline values: CDR1 MDHEN, CDR2 SYDVKM. V dropped 5 bases and J dropped 3; count of bases not matched to a gene: 7. CDR3 DNA: TGTGCCAGCAGTCGATCCAGCGGGGTCTACAATGAGCAGTTCTTC. This sequence encodes CASSRSSGVYNEQFF.

The chain recombines TRBV30 with TRBJ1-1; D gene ambiguous. CDR1 is GTSNPN, CDR2 SVGIG, per germline (reference sequence). The CDR3 has 12 residues. Trimming took 3 bases from V and 4 from J, leaving 9 bases between them. CDR3 sequence reads: CAWRGGTTEAFF. The CDR3 DNA sequence: TGTGCCTGGAGGGGAGGTACCACTGAAGCTTTCTTT.

V is TRBV30 and J is TRBJ2-7, with 12 bases identical to TRBD2. Per germline, CDR1 GTSNPN and CDR2 SVGIG (reference sequence). This CDR3 spans 18 amino acids. J gave up 3 bases and V 0 bases, and 12 bases lay outside the gene matches. CDR3 protein: CAWSVRTSGAPIRYEQYF. CDR3 DNA sequence: TGTGCCTGGAGTGTACGGACTAGCGGGGCCCCAATCCGCTACGAGCAGTACTTC.

Only one count was recorded for this clone. V is TRBV5-6 and J is TRBJ2-1, with 12 positions matching TRBD2. Germline assignment: CDR1 SGHDT and CDR2 YYEEEE. V lost 2 bases and J lost 7; bases outside the gene matches: 4. The CDR3 runs 15 residues. DNA of the CDR3: TGTGCCAGCAGCTTCAGACTAGCGGGAGTGAATGAGCAGTTCTTC. This gives the protein CASSFRLAGVNEQFF.

The V call is TRBV7-6, the J call TRBJ2-7; 7 nucleotides line up with TRBD2. The CDR3 runs to 15 residues. Germline CDR1 is SGHVS and CDR2 is FNYEAQ. V was clipped by 4 bases and J by 4 bases; unmatched bases: 10. The CDR3 spells CASSSGLRERYEQYF. Written as DNA, the CDR3 is TGTGCCAGCAGCTCGGGACTAAGGGAGCGGTACGAGCAGTACTTC.

This clone showed up just a few times. This CDR3 is CASSGQGALNTEAFF. The CDR3 coding sequence is TGTGCCAGCAGCGGACAGGGGGCCCTGAACACTGAAGCTTTCTTT. The chain is built from TRBV5-8 and TRBJ1-1; 11 bases fit TRBD1. CDR3 size: 15 residues. The junction had 2 bases not matched to a gene; V was cut back by 4 bases and J by 0 bases. Germline V CDR1 and CDR2: SGHTS, YDEGEE.

The chain joins TRBV5-4 to TRBJ2-7, with D possibly being TRBD1 (5 bases). V was trimmed by 3 bases and J by 0 bases, leaving 10 bases between them. Germline V CDR1 and CDR2: SGHNT, YYREEE (reference sequence). CDR3 size: 14 residues. CDR3 in amino acids: CASSWTPSSYEQYF. CDR3 coding DNA: TGTGCCAGCAGCTGGACACCGTCCTCCTACGAGCAGTACTTC.

The chain is built from TRBV13 and TRBJ2-3, with 9 bases identical to TRBD2. Germline V gene sequence: CDR1 PRHDT, CDR2 FYEKMQ (reference sequence). The CDR3 spans 18 residues. The trim removed 5 bases at V and 2 bases at J, leaving 14 bases unmatched. CDR3 amino acids: CASSLRGSGGTHTDTQYF. For the CDR3, the DNA is TGTGCCAGCAGCCTGCGGGGTAGCGGGGGAACTCACACAGATACGCAGTATTTT.

The gene calls are TRBV27 and TRBJ1-6, with a possible D match to TRBD1 (5 bases). The germline V gene has CDR1 MNHEY and CDR2 SMNVEV (reference sequence). V gave up 1 base and J gave up 6 bases, with 13 bases separating them. CDR3 length equals 16 residues. DNA of the CDR3: TGTGCCAGCAGTTTATTATCGGGGGTCGCTAATTCACCCCTCCACTTT. Translating it yields CASSLLSGVANSPLHF.